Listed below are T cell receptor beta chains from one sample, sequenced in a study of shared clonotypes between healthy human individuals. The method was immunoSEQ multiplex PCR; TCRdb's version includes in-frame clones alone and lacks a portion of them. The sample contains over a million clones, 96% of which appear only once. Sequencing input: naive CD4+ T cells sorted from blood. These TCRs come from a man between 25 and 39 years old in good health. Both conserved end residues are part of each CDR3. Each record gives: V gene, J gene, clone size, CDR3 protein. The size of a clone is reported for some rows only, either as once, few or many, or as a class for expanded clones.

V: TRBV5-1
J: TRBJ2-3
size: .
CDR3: CASSLDQGGTDTQYF

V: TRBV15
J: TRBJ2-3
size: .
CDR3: CATSRGAGGPTLTDTQYF

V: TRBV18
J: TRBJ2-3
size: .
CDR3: CASSLNPLSTDTQYF

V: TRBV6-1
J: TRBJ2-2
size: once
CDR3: CASSALGLSNTGELFF

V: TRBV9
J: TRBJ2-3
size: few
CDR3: CASSGPYRGTKADTQYF

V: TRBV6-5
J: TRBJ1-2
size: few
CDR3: CASSTGQTQGYTF

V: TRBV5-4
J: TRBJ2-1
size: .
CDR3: CASSLGGSSYNEQFF

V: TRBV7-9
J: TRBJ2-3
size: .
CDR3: CASSLLGADTQYF

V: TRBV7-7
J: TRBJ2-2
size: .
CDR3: CASSPAVTPNTGELFF

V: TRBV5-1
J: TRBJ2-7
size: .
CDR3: CASSFAGTGSSSYEQYF

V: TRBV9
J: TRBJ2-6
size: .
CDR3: CASNRRSSGANVLTF

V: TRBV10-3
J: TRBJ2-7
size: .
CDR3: CAIRGEREAKRESFEQYF

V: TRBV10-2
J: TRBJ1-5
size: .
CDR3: CASSARGQQPQHF

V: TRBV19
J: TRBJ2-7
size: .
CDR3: CASQVTSGASYEQYF

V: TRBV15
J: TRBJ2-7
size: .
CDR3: CATSLAGYEQYF

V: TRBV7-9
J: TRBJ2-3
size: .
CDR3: CASSLPTREWTRDTQYF

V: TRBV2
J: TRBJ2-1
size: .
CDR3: CASSVREQFF

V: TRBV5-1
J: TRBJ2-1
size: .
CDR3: CASRTSGTTYNEQFF

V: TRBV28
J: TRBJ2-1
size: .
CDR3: CASRPGQGYNEQFF

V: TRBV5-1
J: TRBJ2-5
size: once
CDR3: CASSPRTGQETQYF

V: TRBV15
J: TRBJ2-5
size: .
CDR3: CATSRVNLAGPETQYF

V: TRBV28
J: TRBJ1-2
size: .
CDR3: CASSFAGFRGRSTYGYTF

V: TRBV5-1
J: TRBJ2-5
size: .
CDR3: CASSLEGTGGMTQYF

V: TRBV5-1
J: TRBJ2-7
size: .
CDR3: CASTPGTSSPEQYF

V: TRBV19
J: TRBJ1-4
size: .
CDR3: CASSPRQGNEKLFF

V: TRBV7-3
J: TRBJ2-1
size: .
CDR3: CASSTGSSYNEQFF

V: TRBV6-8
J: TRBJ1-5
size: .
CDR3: CASPRDQPQHF

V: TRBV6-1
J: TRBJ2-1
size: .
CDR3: CASRGPGWFNEQFF

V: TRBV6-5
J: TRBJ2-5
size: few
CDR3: CASTQWGEETQYF

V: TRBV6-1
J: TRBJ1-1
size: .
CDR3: CASSRTGNTEAFF

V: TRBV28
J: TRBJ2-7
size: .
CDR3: CASSFDRDTDEQYF

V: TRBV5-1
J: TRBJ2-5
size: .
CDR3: CASSSTKQGGETQYF

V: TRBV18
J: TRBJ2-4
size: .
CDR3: CASSPRDIQYF

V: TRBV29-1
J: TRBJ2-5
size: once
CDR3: CSVWTSLGETQYF

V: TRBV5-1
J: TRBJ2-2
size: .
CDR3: CASSSGQVGVYTGELFF

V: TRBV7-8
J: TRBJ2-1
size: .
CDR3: CASSLRREQNNEQFF

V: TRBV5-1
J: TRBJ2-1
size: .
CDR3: CASRPVVNSYNEQFF

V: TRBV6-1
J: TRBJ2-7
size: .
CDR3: CASGRGTSKNEQYF

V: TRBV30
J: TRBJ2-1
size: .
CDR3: CAWSVLLEQFF

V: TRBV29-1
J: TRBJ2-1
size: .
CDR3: CSVKPRLYNEQFF

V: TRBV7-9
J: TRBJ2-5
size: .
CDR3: CASSLARVSGSRIQETQYF

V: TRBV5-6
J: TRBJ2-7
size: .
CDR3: CASSLGRAYEQYF

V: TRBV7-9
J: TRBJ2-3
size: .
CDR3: CASSPQRTDTQYF

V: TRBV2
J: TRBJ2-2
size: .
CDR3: CASSTYSGQNTGELFF

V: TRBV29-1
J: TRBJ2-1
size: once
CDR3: CSVGGGRVDEQFF

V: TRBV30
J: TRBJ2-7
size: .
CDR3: CAWSYRDRGGFTTYEQYF

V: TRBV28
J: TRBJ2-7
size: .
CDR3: CASGVGVPGYEQYF

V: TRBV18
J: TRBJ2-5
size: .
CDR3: CASSPLGQGVRETQYF

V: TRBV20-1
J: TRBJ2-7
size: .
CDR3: CNRDEQYF

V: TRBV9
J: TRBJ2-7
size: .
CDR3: CASSVGRLADYYEQYF

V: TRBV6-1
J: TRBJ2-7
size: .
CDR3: CASRATPLYEQYF

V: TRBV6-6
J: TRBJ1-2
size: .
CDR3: CASSSPTDGYTF

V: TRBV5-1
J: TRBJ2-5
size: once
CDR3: CASSSLTGETQYF